This passage covers 12 T cell receptor beta chains from one sample sequenced in a study of technical replicates of blood from several donors. The assay was immunoSEQ multiplex PCR, and TCRdb's table has in-frame clones only and misses some. Found here are tens of thousands of clones, approximately 94% of them singletons; the top ten hold 0.36%. Sequenced material: T cells isolated from PBMCs. Receptor source: a human donor in good health.

The sample holds a few counts of this clone. This chain uses TRBV10-1 with TRBJ1-1; a weak D match, TRBD1 (5 bases). Germline-derived CDR1 and CDR2 are WNHNN and SYGVQD (reference sequence). Deletions cut 0 bases from V and 9 bases from J, with 11 bases between. CDR3 length equals 13 residues. CDR3 nucleotide sequence: TGCGCCAGCAGTGAGTCAGGAGGGGTCAAAGCTTTCTTT. Protein: CASSESGGVKAFF.

The V call is TRBV14, the J call TRBJ1-2; D is perhaps TRBD1 (6 bases). Germline CDR1 and CDR2: SGHDN and FVKESK. The CDR3 totals 15 residues. V was trimmed by 4 bases and J by 6 bases, leaving 18 bases between them. CDR3 region: CASSPTSIEGDGYTF. The CDR3 bases are TGTGCCAGCAGCCCCACCTCCATCGAGGGGGATGGCTACACCTTC.

The gene calls are TRBV19 and TRBJ2-3; TRBD2 matches at 10 bases. CDR1 is LNHDA and CDR2 is SQIVND in the germline V gene (reference sequence). The junction had 6 bases not matched to a gene; V was cut back by 5 bases and J by 1 base. The CDR3 extends over 16 amino acids. For the CDR3, the DNA is TGTGCCAGTAGTCCGCTAGCGGGAGAGGGCACAGATACGCAGTATTTT. Its translation: CASSPLAGEGTDTQYF.

The chain recombines TRBV9 with TRBJ2-2; 8 bases fit TRBD2. The trim removed 2 bases at V and 7 bases at J, leaving 10 bases unmatched. Germline V gives CDR1 SGDLS, CDR2 YYNGEE. This CDR3 has 16 residues. DNA of the CDR3: TGTGCCAGCAGCGTTTACGGGAGGGCCAGGGGCGGGGAGCTGTTTTTT. Translation gives CASSVYGRARGGELFF.

The V gene is TRBV10-3, the J gene TRBJ2-7; TRBD1 matches at 9 bases. Germline V lookup: CDR1 ENHRY, CDR2 SYGVKD. The CDR3 has 13 amino acids. Germline trimming cut 3 bases from V and 6 bases from J; bases unmatched to any gene: 3. Written as DNA, the CDR3 is TGTGCCATCAGTGATCAGGACAGGGGCGAGCAGTACTTC. Translated: CAISDQDRGEQYF.

This clone has just one count. This sequence joins TRBV7-9 and TRBJ2-3; D unresolved. V dropped 5 bases and J dropped 5 bases, with 11 bases sitting between them. The germline V gene encodes CDR1 SEHNR and CDR2 FQNEAQ (reference sequence). CDR3 length equals 13 residues. CDR3 nucleotide sequence: TGTGCCAGCAGCCAATCCGCGATAGATACGCAGTATTTT. It encodes CASSQSAIDTQYF. Supplemented by reference TRBV7-9 and TRBJ2-3, the full variable domain reads DTGVSQNPRHKITKRGQNVTFRCDPISEHNRLYWYRQTLGQGPEFLTYFQNEAQLEKSRLLSDRFSAERPKGSFSTLEIQRTEQGDSAMYLCASSQSAIDTQYFGPGTRLTVL.

This rearrangement joins TRBV14 to TRBJ2-7, with TRBD2 matching over 8 bases. Trimming cost V 4 bases and J 5 bases; bases outside gene matches: 10. Germline CDR1 SGHDN, CDR2 FVKESK. The CDR3 contains 15 residues. The CDR3, as DNA: TGTGCCAGCAGCCGAGGGCCTGGGACTAGGGACGAGCAGTACTTC. It translates to CASSRGPGTRDEQYF. Variable domain in full (rest from reference TRBV14 and TRBJ2-7): EAGVTQFPSHSVIEKGQTVTLRCDPISGHDNLYWYRRVMGKEIKFLLHFVKESKQDESGMPNNRFLAERTGGTYSTLKVQPAELEDSGVYFCASSRGPGTRDEQYFGPGTRLTVT.

The chain is built from TRBV10-3 and TRBJ2-5; D unclear. V lost 8 bases to trimming and J lost 2 bases, with 12 bases between them. The CDR3 totals 13 residues. Germline CDR1 reads ENHRY; CDR2 reads SYGVKD. The DNA for the CDR3 is TGTGCCATCTCTACCTTGAATCAAGAGACCCAGTACTTC. Translation gives CAISTLNQETQYF.

CDR3 sequence: CASSKGVISSYNEQFF. The CDR3 DNA follows: TGTGCCAGTAGTAAAGGAGTTATAAGCTCCTACAATGAGCAGTTCTTC. The J gene is TRBJ2-1, the V gene TRBV19; D uncertain. The CDR3 extends over 16 amino acids. CDR1 and CDR2 from the germline V gene are LNHDA and SQIVND (reference sequence). The V end lost 4 bases, the J end lost 0 bases, and 13 bases lay between the germline ends. The complete variable domain, with remaining parts taken from reference TRBV19 and TRBJ2-1, reads DGGITQSPKYLFRKEGQNVTLSCEQNLNHDAMYWYRQDPGQGLRLIYYSQIVNDFQKGDIAEGYSVSREKKESFPLTVTSAQKNPTAFYLCASSKGVISSYNEQFFGPGTRLTVL.

The chain uses TRBV11-3 and TRBJ1-5, with 7 bases identical to TRBD1. V was pared by 5 bases and J by 5 bases, with 3 bases of the junction left unmatched. Germline assignment: CDR1 SGHNT and CDR2 YENEEA. CDR3 length: 13 amino acids. The CDR3 DNA is TGTGCCAGCAGCCAACAGGGGCATCAGCCCCAGCATTTT. Amino acid sequence: CASSQQGHQPQHF.

Only one count was recorded for this clone. The chain carries TRBV11-3 and TRBJ2-7, with a possible D match to TRBD2 (5 bases). Germline-derived CDR1 and CDR2 are SGHNT and YENEEA. The CDR3 loop spans 14 amino acids. The V end was cut by 1 base, the J end by 4 bases, with 11 bases between. The CDR3 sequence: CASSLAGKSYEQYF. In DNA, the CDR3 is TGTGCCAGCAGCTTAGCGGGAAAGTCTTACGAGCAGTACTTC.

The V gene is TRBV9, the J gene TRBJ2-2, with 7 nucleotides matching TRBD2. CDR1 and CDR2 (germline): SGDLS, YYNGEE. The CDR3 covers 17 residues. Trimming at V came to 2 bases and at J to 2 bases, leaving 9 bases not matched to a gene. Written as DNA, the CDR3 is TGTGCCAGCAGCGTGCCACTGCGCGGGGGAAACACCGGGGAGCTGTTTTTT. It is translated as CASSVPLRGGNTGELFF.